One and the same sample provided the 24 T cell receptor beta chains below, sequenced in a study of blood T cell repertoires in COVID-19. Profiled with immunoSEQ multiplex PCR; TCRdb holds only in-frame clones, not every one. Altogether about 190,000 clones are present, under 80% being singletons, with the ten largest covering over 10%. The sequenced material came from peripheral blood. The receptors come from a woman aged 45 to 65 with acute or convalescent COVID-19.

V usage is TRBV5-6 and J usage is TRBJ1-4, with 7 positions matching TRBD1. CDR1 and CDR2 from the germline V gene are SGHDT and YYEEEE. V was clipped by 4 bases and J by 7 bases; unmatched bases: 10. The CDR3 contains 15 residues. CDR3 in amino acids: CASSPGTARFEKLFF. The CDR3 bases are TGTGCCAGCAGCCCCGGGACAGCTCGGTTTGAAAAACTGTTTTTT.

The V and J genes are TRBV30 and TRBJ1-5; TRBD1 matches 7 bases. This CDR3 is built from 13 residues. Germline assignment: CDR1 GTSNPN and CDR2 SVGIG (reference sequence). V was clipped by 4 bases and J by 5 bases; unmatched bases: 5. CDR3 sequence: CAWTGGWDQPQHF. In DNA, the CDR3 is TGTGCCTGGACAGGGGGATGGGATCAGCCCCAGCATTTT. Drawing the rest from reference TRBV30 and TRBJ1-5, the complete variable domain is SQTIHQWPATLVQPVGSPLSLECTVEGTSNPNLYWYRQAAGRGLQLLFYSVGIGQISSEVPQNLSASRPQDRQFILSSKKLLLSDSGFYLCAWTGGWDQPQHFGDGTRLSIL.

This clone was seen only a few times. The J gene is TRBJ1-4, the V gene TRBV12-3 or TRBV12-4; D is perhaps TRBD1 (6 bases). This CDR3 has 11 amino acids. The V and J ends lost 3 bases and 11 bases respectively, with 7 bases between them. CDR3 residues: CASSFGQKLFF. The CDR3 DNA follows: TGTGCCAGCAGTTTTGGACAGAAACTGTTTTTT.

This rearrangement joins TRBV4-2 to TRBJ1-5, with 12 bases fitting TRBD1. The length of the CDR3 is 17 residues. The V and J ends lost 2 bases and 6 bases, in that order; junction bases with no gene match: 8. Germline V gene data show CDR1 as LGHNA and CDR2 as YNFKEQ. The CDR3 DNA sequence: TGTGCCAGCAGCCAAAAAGGGGGACAGGGGGCGAGTCAGCCCCAGCATTTT. Its protein is CASSQKGGQGASQPQHF.

V is TRBV30 and J is TRBJ1-5; D uncertain. This CDR3 is 13 amino acids long. Germline CDR1 is GTSNPN and CDR2 is SVGIG (reference sequence). V lost 2 bases and J lost 4, with 9 bases in between. The CDR3 nucleotides are TGTGCCTGGAGTATGGCAGATAATCAGCCCCAGCATTTT. Translating gives CAWSMADNQPQHF.

The V and J genes are TRBV7-9 and TRBJ2-1; 9 bases are a match to TRBD2. CDR1 is SEHNR and CDR2 is FQNEAQ in the germline V gene (reference sequence). Trimming removed 4 bases from V and 2 bases from J; junction bases left unmatched: 9. This CDR3 is 17 amino acids long. CDR3 region: CASSSRGAGGPYNEQFF. The CDR3 region has the DNA TGTGCCAGCAGCTCCCGGGGAGCGGGAGGCCCCTACAATGAGCAGTTCTTC.

The chain couples TRBV2 to TRBJ2-5, with D tentatively TRBD1 (5 bases). Trimming pared 2 bases from V and 2 bases from J, leaving 9 bases between. CDR3 length equals 14 residues. Germline V gene sequence: CDR1 SNHLY, CDR2 FYNNEI. The chain's CDR3 is CASSEQQGQETQYF. CDR3 coding DNA: TGTGCCAGCAGTGAACAGCAGGGACAAGAGACCCAGTACTTC. Full variable domain (rest looked up from reference TRBV2 and TRBJ2-5): EPEVTQTPSHQVTQMGQEVILRCVPISNHLYFYWYRQILGQKVEFLVSFYNNEISEKSEIFDDQFSVERPDGSNFTLKIRSTKLEDSAMYFCASSEQQGQETQYFGPGTRLLVL.

The rearrangement joins TRBV5-1 to TRBJ1-1, with TRBD1 matching 7 bases. The J segment lost 7 bases and the V segment lost 4 bases, leaving 22 bases of the junction unmatched. This CDR3 is 18 amino acids long. The germline gives CDR1 SGHRS, CDR2 YFSETQ. CDR3 residues: CASSPIGQVPTRIDEAFF. The DNA for the CDR3 is TGCGCCAGCAGCCCAATAGGACAGGTACCAACCCGAATCGATGAAGCTTTCTTT.

The chain recombines TRBV6-5 with TRBJ2-3; TRBD1 aligns across 11 bases. This CDR3 has 16 residues. Germline V gives CDR1 MNHEY, CDR2 SVGAGI. Germline trimming cut 4 bases from V and 7 bases from J; bases unmatched to any gene: 10. In nucleotides, the CDR3 is TGTGCCAGCAGTTTACACGGACAGGGGGCGTTTTATACGCAGTATTTT. Its translation: CASSLHGQGAFYTQYF.

The rearrangement joins TRBV28 to TRBJ2-6; TRBD2 aligns across 7 bases. Germline trimming cut 5 bases from V and 2 bases from J; bases unmatched to any gene: 3. From germline, CDR1 is MDHEN and CDR2 SYDVKM. The CDR3 extends over 15 amino acids. The CDR3 reads CASSILATGANVLTF. For the CDR3, the DNA is TGTGCCAGCAGTATACTAGCGACTGGGGCCAACGTCCTGACTTTC.

This chain links TRBV7-8 with TRBJ2-5; D is unclear. The CDR3 covers 13 residues. The germline gives CDR1 SGHVS, CDR2 FQNEAQ. V was trimmed by 6 bases and J by 1 base, leaving 9 bases between them. Here the CDR3 DNA reads TGTGCCAGCAGGAGACACAGCCAAGAGACCCAGTACTTC. It yields the protein CASRRHSQETQYF.

The chain has TRBV11-3 and TRBJ2-7; the match to TRBD2 covers 11 bases. Trimming removed 7 bases from V and 1 base from J; junction bases left unmatched: 6. Germline V gene sequence: CDR1 SGHNT, CDR2 YENEEA. The CDR3 extends over 15 amino acids. This chain's CDR3 is CASTERLAGSYEQYF. CDR3 sequence (DNA): TGTGCCAGCACCGAGAGACTAGCGGGATCCTACGAGCAGTACTTC.

CDR3 sequence: CASSYSQVTQPQHF. The CDR3, as DNA: TGTGCCAGCAGTTACTCCCAGGTTACTCAGCCCCAGCATTTT. The rearrangement links TRBV6-2 or TRBV6-3 to TRBJ1-5; D gene uncertain. The CDR3 runs to 14 residues. V lost 0 bases, J lost 6 bases, and 9 bases lay in between. The germline V gene encodes CDR1 MNHEY and CDR2 SVGEGT.

V gene TRBV27 combines with J gene TRBJ1-1; TRBD1 matches at 8 bases. CDR1 is MNHEY, CDR2 SMNVEV, per germline (reference sequence). Trimming at V came to 7 bases and at J to 0 bases, leaving 10 bases not matched to a gene. The CDR3 sequence is 16 residues long. This CDR3 reads CASNPRTGQLNTEAFF. The CDR3 region has the DNA TGTGCCAGCAACCCTAGGACAGGGCAATTGAACACTGAAGCTTTCTTT.

Only one count was recorded for this clone. This chain uses TRBV10-1 with TRBJ2-7; 9 nucleotides align to TRBD1. J was trimmed by 2 bases and V by 5 bases; bases with no gene match: 4. From germline, CDR1 is WNHNN and CDR2 SYGVQD (reference sequence). CDR3 length: 14 residues. The CDR3 DNA is TGCGCCAGCAGTCAAGGACAGGGGCCCTACGAGCAGTACTTC. Amino acids: CASSQGQGPYEQYF.

This sequence joins TRBV19 and TRBJ2-1; TRBD2 aligns across 8 bases. Trimming cost V 4 bases and J 8 bases; bases outside gene matches: 10. CDR1 and CDR2 (germline): LNHDA, SQIVND (reference sequence). The CDR3 runs to 15 residues. CDR3 protein: CASSTGGLVWDEQFF. CDR3 nucleotides: TGTGCCAGTAGTACTGGGGGACTAGTCTGGGATGAGCAGTTCTTC.

This chain uses TRBV24-1 with TRBJ1-2; D is perhaps TRBD1 (5 bases). V was cut by 6 bases and J by 6 bases, with 19 bases left in between. The germline V gene encodes CDR1 KGHDR and CDR2 SFDVKD. The CDR3 totals 15 residues. This CDR3 reads CATSPGTFNRDGYTF. The DNA for the CDR3 is TGTGCCACCAGTCCGGGGACTTTCAACCGGGATGGCTACACCTTC.

V and J are TRBV7-9 and TRBJ1-1; a possible D gene is TRBD1 (6 bases). V was clipped by 5 bases and J by 4 bases, with 11 bases between them. Looked up from germline, CDR1 is SEHNR and CDR2 is FQNEAQ (reference sequence). The CDR3 contains 13 residues. The CDR3, as DNA: TGTGCCAGCAGCCTCGCAGGGGTCACTGAAGCTTTCTTT. This encodes CASSLAGVTEAFF.

This clone was found a few times. The chain links TRBV19 to TRBJ1-5; the D is unclear. Germline-derived CDR1 and CDR2 are LNHDA and SQIVND (reference sequence). This CDR3 has 13 amino acids. V was trimmed by 5 bases and J by 5 bases, leaving 10 bases between them. The DNA of the CDR3 is TGTGCCAGTAGTCCCCGGGAGGATCAGCCCCAGCATTTT. It encodes CASSPREDQPQHF.

The V call is TRBV30, the J call TRBJ1-1, with TRBD1 as a possible D gene (6 bases). The CDR3 length is 12 residues. Germline assignment: CDR1 GTSNPN and CDR2 SVGIG (reference sequence). V was cut by 2 bases and J by 6 bases, with 10 bases left in between. The CDR3 loop is CAWSPTGSEAFF. Written as DNA, the CDR3 is TGTGCCTGGAGTCCCACAGGGTCTGAAGCTTTCTTT.

CDR3 protein: CASSTPGQGAGETQYF. The CDR3 coding sequence is TGTGCCAGCAGTACACCGGGACAGGGGGCGGGAGAGACCCAGTACTTC. The chain carries TRBV6-6 and TRBJ2-5; TRBD1 matches 12 bases. There are 16 residues in the CDR3. The germline V gene has CDR1 MNHNY and CDR2 SVGAGI (reference sequence). Trimming at V came to 5 bases and at J to 4 bases, leaving 8 bases not matched to a gene.

Written as DNA, the CDR3 is TGTGCCAGCAGCCAGGCGGGGTCCTCCCAGCCCCAGCATTTT. Its translation: CASSQAGSSQPQHF. This chain connects TRBV9 to TRBJ1-5; no definite D call. The germline gives CDR1 SGDLS, CDR2 YYNGEE. V lost 4 bases to trimming and J lost 7 bases, with 15 bases between them. CDR3 length equals 14 residues. Filled out from reference TRBV9 and TRBJ1-5, the complete variable domain reads DSGVTQTPKHLITATGQRVTLRCSPRSGDLSVYWYQQSLDQGLQFLIQYYNGEERAKGNILERFSAQQFPDLHSELNLSSLELGDSALYFCASSQAGSSQPQHFGDGTRLSIL.

This clone appeared once. Distinct nucleotide sequences in the sample also encode this CDR3. The rearrangement uses TRBV30 and TRBJ2-7; TRBD2 is a possible D gene (5 bases). The V gene's germline CDR1 is GTSNPN and CDR2 SVGIG (reference sequence). The CDR3 has 12 residues. Trimming cost V 1 base and J 3 bases, with 7 bases left between them. DNA of the CDR3: TGTGCCTGGAGTGCCGGGGTCTACGAGCAGTACTTC. This gives the protein CAWSAGVYEQYF.

This sequence joins TRBV6-5 and TRBJ2-7, with D tentatively TRBD2 (5 bases). CDR1 is MNHEY and CDR2 is SVGAGI in the germline V gene. The V gene lost 5 bases and the J gene lost 3 bases, with 17 bases spanning the gap. The CDR3 consists of 15 residues. CDR3 sequence: CASSLEGGSNYEQYF. As DNA, the CDR3 is TGTGCCAGCAGTCTCGAGGGTGGGTCAAACTACGAGCAGTACTTC.